The entry below gives a single T cell receptor beta chain sequence along with its context. Original data processing: Scientists estimated how many nucleated cells there were by amplifying reference gene primers. Only in-frame clones appear in the TCRdb table, and some are missing; sequencing was by immunoSEQ multiplex PCR. V and J calls and clone size follow that table, whereas D and trimming were derived from the DNA. Among around 130,000 clones listed, about four fifths were seen once. The data originate from a study of blood T cell repertoires in COVID-19. As for the study in general: Samples representing acute and convalescent COVID-19 were sourced from the United States, Italy and Spain. T cells, B-cell-depleted T cells, or PBMCs provided the cDNA or gDNA that served as material.

The CDR3 length is 15 residues. Trimming took 5 bases from V and 0 from J, leaving 13 bases between them. Per the germline V gene, CDR1 is LNHDA and CDR2 is SQIVND (reference sequence). The clonotype was recovered from a man older than 75 with acute or convalescent COVID-19. Material: peripheral blood. The chain has TRBV19 and TRBJ1-2; D call uncertain. CDR3 DNA sequence: TGTGCCAGTAGTGCACCAGCTAGAGCTAACTATGGCTACACCTTC. Its protein is CASSAPARANYGYTF. The variable domain in full, completed from reference TRBV19 and TRBJ1-2, reads DGGITQSPKYLFRKEGQNVTLSCEQNLNHDAMYWYRQDPGQGLRLIYYSQIVNDFQKGDIAEGYSVSREKKESFPLTVTSAQKNPTAFYLCASSAPARANYGYTFGSGTRLTVV.